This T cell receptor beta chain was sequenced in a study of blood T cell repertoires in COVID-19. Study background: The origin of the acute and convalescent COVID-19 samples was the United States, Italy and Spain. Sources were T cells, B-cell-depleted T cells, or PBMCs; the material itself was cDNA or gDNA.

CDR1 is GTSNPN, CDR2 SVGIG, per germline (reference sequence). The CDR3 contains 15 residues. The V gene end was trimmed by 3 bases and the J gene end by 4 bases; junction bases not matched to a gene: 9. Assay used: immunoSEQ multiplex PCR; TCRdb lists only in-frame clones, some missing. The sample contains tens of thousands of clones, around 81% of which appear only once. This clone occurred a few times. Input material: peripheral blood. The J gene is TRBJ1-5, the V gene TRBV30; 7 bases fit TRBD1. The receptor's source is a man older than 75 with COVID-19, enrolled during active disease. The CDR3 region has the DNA TGTGCCTGGAGGGATGGACAGGCTCGAAATCAGCCCCAGCATTTT. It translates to CAWRDGQARNQPQHF.